The clone carrying this TCR beta chain turned up a few times. Its specificity is not known. This sample is part of a study of T-cell memory formation after mild COVID-19. Study as a whole: In these data, TCR clusters were largely donor specific. Points from the study as a whole: Clones which contracted sat mainly in CM and EM if CD4+, and in EMRA if CD8+. A subset of responding clones appeared in pre-infection memory, suggesting cross-reactive memory joined.

The authors produced TCR alpha and TCR beta cDNA libraries with sample barcodes and UMIs by 5'RACE using constant-segment primers. TCRdb fed the 5' RACE reads into MiXCR, producing one record per CDR3 protein. The table records about 350,000 distinct CDR3 sequences, 25% to 30% of them present only once. The sequenced sample consisted of PBMCs or a T cell subset sorted from them (not recorded which). This sequence originates from an adult woman who had mild COVID-19 (a few samples of this study predate the infection). Cell type and time point are not known.

Written as DNA, the CDR3 is TGTGCCAGCAGTGAACCGGAGGATGGGAGCAATCAGCCCCAGCATTTT. Its translation is CASSEPEDGSNQPQHF. The chain couples TRBV25-1 to TRBJ1-5; D unresolved. This CDR3 contains 16 residues. The V gene's germline CDR1 is MGHDK and CDR2 SYGVNS. The V and J ends lost 2 bases and 1 base respectively, with 12 bases between them.